The 9 T cell receptor beta chains reported below all come from one sample, sequenced in a study of shared T cell receptors in the human thymus. Clones were sequenced by immunoSEQ multiplex PCR, and TCRdb holds only the in-frame ones, with some missing. The table records roughly 560,000 clones, around 78% of them present only once. The sample was also reused in another study, on human thymus T cells.

The sequencing sample was made of thymocytes. The source of these receptors is a boy in the first two years of life with a congenital heart defect.

The CDR3 reads CASSLDRGGTEAFF. CDR3 bases: TGTGCCAGCAGCCTAGACAGGGGGGGCACTGAAGCTTTCTTT. The chain has TRBV7-4 and TRBJ1-1, with 9 nucleotides matching TRBD1. Trimming cost V 5 bases and J 4 bases; bases outside gene matches: 5. Germline V gene lookup returns CDR1 SGHVT and CDR2 SQSDAQ. The CDR3 consists of 14 residues.

The rearrangement links TRBV19 to TRBJ2-1; perhaps TRBD2 as D (6 bases). V was trimmed by 1 base and J by 5 bases, leaving 12 bases between them. Germline-derived CDR1 and CDR2 are LNHDA and SQIVND (reference sequence). The CDR3 has 15 amino acids. The CDR3 DNA is TGTGCCAGTAGTATAGCGGGAGTGGAGGACAATGAGCAGTTCTTC. Translating it yields CASSIAGVEDNEQFF.

The chain carries TRBV4-3 and TRBJ2-1; perhaps TRBD2 as D (6 bases). Trimming cost V 0 bases and J 6 bases, with 18 bases left between them. This CDR3 is 17 amino acids long. Looked up from germline, CDR1 is LGHNA and CDR2 is YSLEER. This chain's CDR3 is CASSQEGEGTRFNEQFF. In DNA form, the CDR3 reads TGCGCCAGCAGCCAAGAAGGTGAAGGGACTCGCTTCAATGAGCAGTTCTTC.

The rearrangement links TRBV5-1 to TRBJ1-3; D perhaps matches TRBD1 (6 bases). The germline CDR1 and CDR2 sequences are SGHRS and YFSETQ. The CDR3 covers 16 residues. Trimming cost V 4 bases and J 4 bases, with 18 bases left between them. The CDR3 sequence: CASSPSGRRGGNTIYF. The CDR3 nucleotides read TGCGCCAGCAGCCCTTCGGGCAGAAGGGGGGGAAACACCATATATTTT.

The gene calls are TRBV4-1 and TRBJ2-4; D may be TRBD1 (5 bases). CDR1 is MGHRA and CDR2 is YSYEKL in the germline V gene. V lost 1 base to trimming and J lost 0 bases, with 25 bases between them. The CDR3 extends over 21 amino acids. CDR3 DNA sequence: TGCGCCAGCAGCCAAGTACTCGTCTGCAACGACAGTCAATTAGCCAAAAACATTCAGTACTTC. Its translation is CASSQVLVCNDSQLAKNIQYF.

The chain has TRBV15 and TRBJ2-4; perhaps TRBD1 as D (6 bases). The length of the CDR3 is 18 residues. Germline CDR1 is LNHNV and CDR2 is YYDKDF (reference sequence). Between the trimmed V and J ends, which lost 1 base and 0 bases, there was a span of 16 bases. CDR3 sequence (DNA): TGTGCCACCAGCAGAGGGGGGCGTTGGTCCCTAGCCAAAAACATTCAGTACTTC. This encodes CATSRGGRWSLAKNIQYF.

The genes are TRBV4-2 and TRBJ2-7; D is undetermined. In germline, CDR1 is LGHNA, CDR2 YNFKEQ. This CDR3 comprises 15 residues. Trimming pared 1 base from V and 0 bases from J, leaving 10 bases between. CDR3 DNA: TGTGCCAGCAGCCAAGGGCGAAAGCGCTCCTACGAGCAGTACTTC. As protein: CASSQGRKRSYEQYF.

The chain couples TRBV7-6 to TRBJ1-4; 7 nucleotides align to TRBD1. From germline, CDR1 is SGHVS and CDR2 FNYEAQ. The CDR3 loop spans 13 amino acids. The trim removed 10 bases at V and 4 bases at J, leaving 6 bases unmatched. The CDR3 protein is CATQGDRNEKLFF. CDR3 in DNA: TGTGCCACCCAGGGGGACCGTAATGAAAAACTGTTTTTT.

This clone was observed a single time. The chain has TRBV10-3 and TRBJ1-5; D perhaps matches TRBD1 (6 bases). V lost 11 bases, J lost 5 bases, and 16 bases lay in between. Per germline, CDR1 ENHRY and CDR2 SYGVKD. This CDR3 is 13 amino acids long. CDR3 nucleotide sequence: TGTGCCGCCCAGAACTCAGGGGATCAGCCCCAGCATTTT. Its protein is CAAQNSGDQPQHF.